A single T cell receptor beta chain is shown here with its context. Its antigen is not identified. This sample is part of a study of CD8 T cells in Susac syndrome. Notes on the study in general: Clonal expansion was absent from the CD4+ T cell repertoires in Susac syndrome.

The CDR3 has 14 residues. Unmatched junction bases numbered 6, after V lost 6 bases and J lost 2 bases. The germline V gene encodes CDR1 SGHTA and CDR2 FQGNSA. The authors sequenced TCR beta from blood CD8+ and CD4+ T cells. TEMRA cells underwent FACS enrichment and CD8+ and CD4+ T cells underwent negative isolation. RNA totalling roughly 0.5 to 1 ug underwent reverse transcription with random hexamers. Amplification of the TCR beta CDR3 was carried out by immunoSEQ multiplex PCR, which spanned a total of 54 Vbeta and 13 Jbeta segments. TCRdb called the immunoSEQ multiplex PCR reads again in MiXCR, with one record for every CDR3 protein. The table lists fewer than 200,000 distinct CDR3 sequences, 85% to 95% of them singletons.

The TCR sequence derives from a human donor with Susac syndrome. The J gene is TRBJ2-7, the V gene TRBV7-2; 8 nucleotides agree with TRBD1. Sequenced sample: CD4+ T cells from PBMCs. The DNA for the CDR3 is TGTGCCAGCAGTAGACAGGGGTCCCCCTACGAGCAGTACTTC. Its protein product is CASSRQGSPYEQYF.